This is a list of T cell receptor beta chains from one sample in a study of CD8 T cells in Susac syndrome. MiXCR was run by TCRdb on the immunoSEQ multiplex PCR reads, yielding one entry per CDR3 protein. The sample comprises about 180,000 distinct CDR3 sequences, approximately 95% of which are singletons, and about 0.15% rests with the top ten. The sequenced sample was CD8+ T cells from PBMCs. The receptors were gathered from a human donor with multiple sclerosis. CDR3s include the opening cysteine and the closing phenylalanine or tryptophan. The D gene is left open where the match is weak. A row's size may be missing; if present it is once, few, many or a size class.

v_call: TRBV12-5
cdr3_length: 15
clone_size: .
d_call: .
j_call: TRBJ2-3
cdr3_nt: TGTGCTAGTGAGGGGGGGGTACGCGTGACAGATACGCAGTATTTT
cdr3_aa: CASEGGVRVTDTQYF

v_call: TRBV13
cdr3_length: 12
clone_size: .
d_call: .
j_call: TRBJ2-1
cdr3_nt: TGTGCCAGCAGGGTTATTGGAAATGAGCAGTTCTTC
cdr3_aa: CASRVIGNEQFF

v_call: TRBV28
cdr3_length: 14
clone_size: .
d_call: TRBD1
j_call: TRBJ1-2
cdr3_nt: TGTGCCAGCAGCGAGGACAGGGCGGCCTATGGCTACACCTTC
cdr3_aa: CASSEDRAAYGYTF

v_call: TRBV29-1
cdr3_length: 15
clone_size: .
d_call: TRBD1
j_call: TRBJ1-2
cdr3_nt: TGCAGCGCAGAAACCCGACAGGGAGGGGGTTATGGCTACACCTTC
cdr3_aa: CSAETRQGGGYGYTF

v_call: TRBV2
cdr3_length: 12
clone_size: .
d_call: .
j_call: TRBJ2-2
cdr3_nt: TGTGCCACCTTCAGCGGGCGCGGGGAGCTGTTTTTT
cdr3_aa: CATFSGRGELFF

v_call: TRBV2
cdr3_length: 16
clone_size: .
d_call: .
j_call: TRBJ2-2
cdr3_nt: TGTGCCAGCACCCCCCTGACGCGAGAGAACACCGGGGAGCTGTTTTTT
cdr3_aa: CASTPLTRENTGELFF

v_call: TRBV28
cdr3_length: 12
clone_size: .
d_call: .
j_call: TRBJ1-2
cdr3_nt: TGTGCCAGCACTAAAGGGAACTATGGCTACACCTTC
cdr3_aa: CASTKGNYGYTF

v_call: TRBV4-1
cdr3_length: 15
clone_size: .
d_call: TRBD2
j_call: TRBJ2-1
cdr3_nt: TGCGCCAGCAGCCAAGGGCTAGCGGGACCCAATGAGCAGTTCTTC
cdr3_aa: CASSQGLAGPNEQFF

v_call: TRBV30
cdr3_length: 11
clone_size: .
d_call: .
j_call: TRBJ2-7
cdr3_nt: TGTGCCTGGAGGATCGGGGCCGAGCAGTACTTC
cdr3_aa: CAWRIGAEQYF

v_call: TRBV12-3/TRBV12-4
cdr3_length: 20
clone_size: .
d_call: .
j_call: TRBJ2-5
cdr3_nt: TGTGCCAGCAGTTTACCCCGTGGGACAGGGCGACTAGCGGTACAAGAGACCCAGTACTTC
cdr3_aa: CASSLPRGTGRLAVQETQYF

v_call: TRBV4-1
cdr3_length: 14
clone_size: .
d_call: .
j_call: TRBJ1-2
cdr3_nt: TGCGCCAGCAGCCCCTCTGAGCGCGACTATGGCTACACCTTC
cdr3_aa: CASSPSERDYGYTF

v_call: TRBV6-2/TRBV6-3
cdr3_length: 13
clone_size: few
d_call: .
j_call: TRBJ1-1
cdr3_nt: TGTGCCAGCAGTTCGGGGGGGAACACTGAAGCTTTCTTT
cdr3_aa: CASSSGGNTEAFF

v_call: TRBV27
cdr3_length: 13
clone_size: once
d_call: .
j_call: TRBJ1-6
cdr3_nt: TGTGCCAGCACCAGGCACCTTAATTCACCCCTCCACTTT
cdr3_aa: CASTRHLNSPLHF

v_call: TRBV3-1
cdr3_length: 13
clone_size: .
d_call: .
j_call: TRBJ1-2
cdr3_nt: TGTGCCAGCAGCCCTGACAGGAACTATGGCTACACCTTC
cdr3_aa: CASSPDRNYGYTF

v_call: TRBV20-1
cdr3_length: 16
clone_size: .
d_call: TRBD2
j_call: TRBJ2-1
cdr3_nt: TGCAGTGCTAGTCCCTTGACTAGCGGAGATTACAATGAGCAGTTCTTC
cdr3_aa: CSASPLTSGDYNEQFF

v_call: TRBV7-9
cdr3_length: 16
clone_size: .
d_call: TRBD1
j_call: TRBJ1-1
cdr3_nt: TGTGCCAGCAGCTTTCGAGACAGGGGGCAAGACACTGAAGCTTTCTTT
cdr3_aa: CASSFRDRGQDTEAFF

v_call: TRBV4-1
cdr3_length: 15
clone_size: .
d_call: .
j_call: TRBJ2-7
cdr3_nt: TGCGCCAGCAGCCAAGATAGGGGACTCTCCTACGAGCAGTACTTC
cdr3_aa: CASSQDRGLSYEQYF

v_call: TRBV7-9
cdr3_length: 14
clone_size: .
d_call: .
j_call: TRBJ2-2
cdr3_nt: TGTGCCAGCACATCCCCCGGACAGACCGGGGAGCTGTTTTTT
cdr3_aa: CASTSPGQTGELFF

v_call: TRBV4-2
cdr3_length: 12
clone_size: .
d_call: .
j_call: TRBJ2-1
cdr3_nt: TGTGCCAGCAGCCAAGAAAGGTATGAGCAGTTCTTC
cdr3_aa: CASSQERYEQFF

v_call: TRBV7-9
cdr3_length: 13
clone_size: .
d_call: TRBD1
j_call: TRBJ1-1
cdr3_nt: TGTGCCAGCACCCCGGACAGGGCGACTGAAGCTTTCTTT
cdr3_aa: CASTPDRATEAFF

v_call: TRBV4-1
cdr3_length: 15
clone_size: .
d_call: .
j_call: TRBJ1-2
cdr3_nt: TGCGCCAGCAGCCAAGCGGGTCATTGGGACTATGGCTACACCTTC
cdr3_aa: CASSQAGHWDYGYTF

v_call: TRBV7-2
cdr3_length: 15
clone_size: .
d_call: .
j_call: TRBJ2-3
cdr3_nt: TGTGCCAGCAGATTGGAGGGAATCCCGACAGATACGCAGTATTTT
cdr3_aa: CASRLEGIPTDTQYF

v_call: TRBV27
cdr3_length: 15
clone_size: .
d_call: TRBD1
j_call: TRBJ2-7
cdr3_nt: TGTGCCAGCAGTTTTGGATCGACAGGGACCTACGAGCAGTACTTC
cdr3_aa: CASSFGSTGTYEQYF

v_call: TRBV5-6
cdr3_length: 14
clone_size: .
d_call: TRBD1
j_call: TRBJ1-1
cdr3_nt: TGTGCCAGCACACCGACAGGGGGGGACACTGAAGCTTTCTTT
cdr3_aa: CASTPTGGDTEAFF

v_call: TRBV7-2
cdr3_length: 14
clone_size: .
d_call: .
j_call: TRBJ2-2
cdr3_nt: TGTGCCAGCAGCAGTATGTGGGGACACGGGGAGCTGTTTTTT
cdr3_aa: CASSSMWGHGELFF

v_call: TRBV27
cdr3_length: 14
clone_size: .
d_call: .
j_call: TRBJ1-5
cdr3_nt: TGTGCCAGCAGTGTCCGTGGGTTCAATCAGCCCCAGCATTTT
cdr3_aa: CASSVRGFNQPQHF

v_call: TRBV29-1
cdr3_length: 12
clone_size: .
d_call: .
j_call: TRBJ1-1
cdr3_nt: TGCAGCGGCTGGGACGGCCACACTGAAGCTTTCTTT
cdr3_aa: CSGWDGHTEAFF

v_call: TRBV7-8
cdr3_length: 15
clone_size: .
d_call: .
j_call: TRBJ2-1
cdr3_nt: TGTGCCAGCAGCACCCCCTGGGGGGCCTACAATGAGCAGTTCTTC
cdr3_aa: CASSTPWGAYNEQFF

v_call: TRBV6-5
cdr3_length: 14
clone_size: .
d_call: .
j_call: TRBJ2-7
cdr3_nt: TGTGCCAGCAGTTATGTGGACAGATACTACGAGCAGTACTTC
cdr3_aa: CASSYVDRYYEQYF

v_call: TRBV29-1
cdr3_length: 14
clone_size: .
d_call: TRBD1
j_call: TRBJ2-7
cdr3_nt: TGCAGCGTCGTAAACCCCGACAGGGTCTACGAGCAGTACTTC
cdr3_aa: CSVVNPDRVYEQYF

v_call: TRBV15
cdr3_length: 11
clone_size: .
d_call: .
j_call: TRBJ2-1
cdr3_nt: TGTGCCACCAGCAGAGATCTAGAGCAGTTCTTC
cdr3_aa: CATSRDLEQFF

v_call: TRBV30
cdr3_length: 13
clone_size: .
d_call: .
j_call: TRBJ1-1
cdr3_nt: TGTGCCTGGAGTGGGGGCTGGGGCACTGAAGCTTTCTTT
cdr3_aa: CAWSGGWGTEAFF

v_call: TRBV9
cdr3_length: 16
clone_size: .
d_call: .
j_call: TRBJ2-3
cdr3_nt: TGTGCCAGCACCAATAGCGTTAAGGCACCCACAGATACGCAGTATTTT
cdr3_aa: CASTNSVKAPTDTQYF

v_call: TRBV7-9
cdr3_length: 13
clone_size: .
d_call: TRBD2
j_call: TRBJ2-3
cdr3_nt: TGTGCCAGCAGCCCCGGGACTACTTATACGCAGTATTTT
cdr3_aa: CASSPGTTYTQYF

v_call: TRBV13
cdr3_length: 11
clone_size: few
d_call: .
j_call: TRBJ2-5
cdr3_nt: TGTGCCAGCAGCTCAGGGGAGACCCAGTACTTC
cdr3_aa: CASSSGETQYF

v_call: TRBV4-1
cdr3_length: 13
clone_size: .
d_call: TRBD2
j_call: TRBJ2-7
cdr3_nt: TGCGCCAGCAGCCAGGTGGGACTATACGAGCAGTACTTC
cdr3_aa: CASSQVGLYEQYF

v_call: TRBV27
cdr3_length: 15
clone_size: .
d_call: TRBD2
j_call: TRBJ2-7
cdr3_nt: TGTGCCAGCAGTTTACAGCGGGAAGGCCCCTACGAGCAGTACTTC
cdr3_aa: CASSLQREGPYEQYF

v_call: TRBV19
cdr3_length: 15
clone_size: .
d_call: .
j_call: TRBJ2-7
cdr3_nt: TGTGCCAGTAGTATCGGGCTAGCGAGCTCCTACGAGCAGTACTTC
cdr3_aa: CASSIGLASSYEQYF

v_call: TRBV28
cdr3_length: 15
clone_size: .
d_call: .
j_call: TRBJ2-7
cdr3_nt: TGTGCCAGCAGTCCATCTAACTCGGAGTTGTACGAGCAGTACTTC
cdr3_aa: CASSPSNSELYEQYF

v_call: TRBV9
cdr3_length: 15
clone_size: .
d_call: TRBD1
j_call: TRBJ1-5
cdr3_nt: TGTGCCAGCAGCGACGGGACAGGGAACAATCAGCCCCAGCATTTT
cdr3_aa: CASSDGTGNNQPQHF

v_call: TRBV29-1
cdr3_length: 12
clone_size: .
d_call: .
j_call: TRBJ1-4
cdr3_nt: TGCAGCGTCGAACAGGGAGGAGAAAAACTGTTTTTT
cdr3_aa: CSVEQGGEKLFF

v_call: TRBV12-3/TRBV12-4
cdr3_length: 14
clone_size: .
d_call: .
j_call: TRBJ2-1
cdr3_nt: TGTGCCAGCGGTCTGGATAGCTCCTACAATGAGCAGTTCTTC
cdr3_aa: CASGLDSSYNEQFF

v_call: TRBV28
cdr3_length: 14
clone_size: .
d_call: .
j_call: TRBJ1-2
cdr3_nt: TGTGCCAGCAGTTTTGGTTCAGGGCATTATGGCTACACCTTC
cdr3_aa: CASSFGSGHYGYTF

v_call: TRBV28
cdr3_length: 15
clone_size: .
d_call: .
j_call: TRBJ1-5
cdr3_nt: TGTGCCAGCAGTTTAACGACGGCGGATGGTCAGCCCCAGCATTTT
cdr3_aa: CASSLTTADGQPQHF

v_call: TRBV7-6
cdr3_length: 16
clone_size: .
d_call: TRBD2
j_call: TRBJ2-5
cdr3_nt: TGTGCCAGCAGCTTCAGACTAGCGGAGACGGGTCAGACCCAGTACTTC
cdr3_aa: CASSFRLAETGQTQYF

v_call: TRBV7-2
cdr3_length: 16
clone_size: .
d_call: .
j_call: TRBJ2-1
cdr3_nt: TGTGCCAGCAGCTTAGGGTCCTCCTACAACTACAATGAGCAGTTCTTC
cdr3_aa: CASSLGSSYNYNEQFF

v_call: TRBV30
cdr3_length: 15
clone_size: .
d_call: TRBD2
j_call: TRBJ2-7
cdr3_nt: TGTGCCTGGAGTGTGAGCCTAGCGGGAGTAGGCGAGCAGTACTTC
cdr3_aa: CAWSVSLAGVGEQYF

v_call: TRBV27
cdr3_length: 16
clone_size: .
d_call: TRBD2
j_call: TRBJ2-3
cdr3_nt: TGTGCCAGCAGCGGACTAGCGGCTTTAGGCACAGATACGCAGTATTTT
cdr3_aa: CASSGLAALGTDTQYF

v_call: TRBV4-1
cdr3_length: 15
clone_size: .
d_call: TRBD2
j_call: TRBJ2-1
cdr3_nt: TGCGCCAGCAGCCAAGTGGCTAGCGGGAACAATGAGCAGTTCTTC
cdr3_aa: CASSQVASGNNEQFF

v_call: TRBV19
cdr3_length: 11
clone_size: .
d_call: .
j_call: TRBJ2-7
cdr3_nt: TGTGCCAGTAGTATAACTCGGGAGCAGTACTTC
cdr3_aa: CASSITREQYF

v_call: TRBV2
cdr3_length: 17
clone_size: .
d_call: .
j_call: TRBJ2-3
cdr3_nt: TGTGCCAGCAGTGTTACCTTCGAGGGTCTCCTCACAGATACGCAGTATTTT
cdr3_aa: CASSVTFEGLLTDTQYF

v_call: TRBV20-1
cdr3_length: 15
clone_size: once
d_call: TRBD2
j_call: TRBJ2-2
cdr3_nt: TGCAGTGCAAGGACTAGCGAATACGACACCGGGGAGCTGTTTTTT
cdr3_aa: CSARTSEYDTGELFF

v_call: TRBV6-5
cdr3_length: 15
clone_size: .
d_call: .
j_call: TRBJ1-5
cdr3_nt: TGTGCCAGCAGCGAAACAGCTAATAGCAATCAGCCCCAGCATTTT
cdr3_aa: CASSETANSNQPQHF

v_call: TRBV4-1
cdr3_length: 17
clone_size: .
d_call: TRBD2
j_call: TRBJ2-5
cdr3_nt: TGCGCCAGCAGCCAAGCGGAGTTAGCGGGAGTTGGGGAGACCCAGTACTTC
cdr3_aa: CASSQAELAGVGETQYF

v_call: TRBV29-1
cdr3_length: 13
clone_size: .
d_call: TRBD2
j_call: TRBJ2-7
cdr3_nt: TGCAGCCTCCCGGGGGGGGGAACCTACGAGCAGTACTTC
cdr3_aa: CSLPGGGTYEQYF